The T cell receptor beta chain under discussion was sequenced for a study of T-cell reconstitution after alpha-beta-depleted transplantation in children. Germline CDR1 reads SQVTM; CDR2 reads ANQGSEA. The CDR3 runs to 18 residues. Germline trimming cut 6 bases from V and 5 bases from J; bases unmatched to any gene: 19. This clonotype came up many times. Preparation of the TCRbeta library used unique molecular identifiers. Using its own MiXCR run on the PCR reads, TCRdb lists one record per CDR3 protein. Among some 390,000 distinct CDR3 sequences listed, about a fifth were seen once. The TCR was taken from a human donor who donated a stem cell graft to a child with acute myeloid leukemia. This specimen consisted of PBMCs from the stem cell graft donor, obtained from the stem cell graft. The genes are TRBV29-1 and TRBJ2-1; 10 nucleotides line up with TRBD2. The DNA for the CDR3 is TGCAGCGTCCGAGGAGCTAGCGGGAGATTAAAAACTAACAATGAGCAGTTCTTC. Translation: CSVRGASGRLKTNNEQFF.